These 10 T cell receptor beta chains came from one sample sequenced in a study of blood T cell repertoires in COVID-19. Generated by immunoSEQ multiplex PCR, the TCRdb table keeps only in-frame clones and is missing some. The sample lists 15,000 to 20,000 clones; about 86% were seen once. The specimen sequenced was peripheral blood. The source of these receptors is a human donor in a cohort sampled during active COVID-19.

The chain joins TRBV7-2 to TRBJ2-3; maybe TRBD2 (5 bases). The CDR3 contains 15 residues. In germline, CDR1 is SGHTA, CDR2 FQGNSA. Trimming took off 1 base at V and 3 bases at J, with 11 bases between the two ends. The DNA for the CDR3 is TGTGCCAGCAGCTTAGATTTCCGGGGAACAGATACGCAGTATTTT. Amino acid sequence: CASSLDFRGTDTQYF.

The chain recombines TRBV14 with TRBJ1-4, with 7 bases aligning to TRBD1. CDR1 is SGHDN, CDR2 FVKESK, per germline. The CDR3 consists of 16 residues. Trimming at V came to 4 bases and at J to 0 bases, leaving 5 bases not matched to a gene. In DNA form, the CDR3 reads TGTGCCAGCAGCCGACTAGGGACAGCAACTAATGAAAAACTGTTTTTT. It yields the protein CASSRLGTATNEKLFF. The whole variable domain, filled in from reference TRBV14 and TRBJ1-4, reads EAGVTQFPSHSVIEKGQTVTLRCDPISGHDNLYWYRRVMGKEIKFLLHFVKESKQDESGMPNNRFLAERTGGTYSTLKVQPAELEDSGVYFCASSRLGTATNEKLFFGSGTQLSVL.

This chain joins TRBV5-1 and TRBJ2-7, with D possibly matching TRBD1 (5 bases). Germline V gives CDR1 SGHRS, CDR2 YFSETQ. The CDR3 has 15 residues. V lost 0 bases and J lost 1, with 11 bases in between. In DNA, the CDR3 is TGCGCCAGCAGCTTGGAGTGGGGCCGATCCTACGAGCAGTACTTC. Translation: CASSLEWGRSYEQYF.

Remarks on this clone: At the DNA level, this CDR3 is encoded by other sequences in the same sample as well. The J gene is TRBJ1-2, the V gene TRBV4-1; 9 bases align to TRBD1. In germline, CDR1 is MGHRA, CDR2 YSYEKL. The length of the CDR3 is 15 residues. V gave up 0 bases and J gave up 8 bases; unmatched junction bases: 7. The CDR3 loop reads CASSQETGGAGGYTF. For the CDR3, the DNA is TGCGCCAGCAGCCAAGAAACAGGGGGCGCTGGAGGCTACACCTTC.

The chain's CDR3 is CASRGRYLNTEAFF. The CDR3 DNA reads as TGTGCCAGCAGGGGGAGATATTTGAACACTGAAGCTTTCTTT. The genes are TRBV6-5 and TRBJ1-1; no definite D call. CDR3 size: 14 residues. The germline CDR1 and CDR2 sequences are MNHEY and SVGAGI. Trimming took 6 bases from V and 0 from J, leaving 11 bases between them.

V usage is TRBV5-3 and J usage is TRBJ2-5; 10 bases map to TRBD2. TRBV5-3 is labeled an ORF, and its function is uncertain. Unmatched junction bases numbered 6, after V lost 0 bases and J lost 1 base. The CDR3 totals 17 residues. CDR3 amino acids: CARSLVGLAGGQETQYF. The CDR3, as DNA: TGTGCCAGAAGCTTGGTAGGCTTAGCGGGGGGCCAAGAGACCCAGTACTTC.

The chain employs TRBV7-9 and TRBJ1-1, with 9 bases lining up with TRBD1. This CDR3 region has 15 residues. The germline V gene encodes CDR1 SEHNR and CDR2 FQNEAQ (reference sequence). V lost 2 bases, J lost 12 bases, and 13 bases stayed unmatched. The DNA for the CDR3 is TGTGCCAGCAGCTTAAATTCTGGTACAGGGGGCGCATCTTTCTTT. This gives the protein CASSLNSGTGGASFF.

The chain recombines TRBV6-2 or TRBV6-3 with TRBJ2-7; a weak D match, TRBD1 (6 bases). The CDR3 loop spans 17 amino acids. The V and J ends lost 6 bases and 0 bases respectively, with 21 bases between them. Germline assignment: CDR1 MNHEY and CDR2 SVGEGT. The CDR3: CASSSGAGAPSSYEQYF. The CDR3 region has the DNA TGTGCCAGCAGCAGTGGGGCAGGGGCCCCGAGCTCCTACGAGCAGTACTTC.

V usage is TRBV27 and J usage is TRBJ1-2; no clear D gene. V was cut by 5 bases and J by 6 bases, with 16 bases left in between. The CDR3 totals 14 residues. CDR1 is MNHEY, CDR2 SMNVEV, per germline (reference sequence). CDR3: CASSPLPTGDGYTF. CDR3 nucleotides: TGTGCCAGCAGTCCCCTACCGACGGGTGATGGCTACACCTTC.

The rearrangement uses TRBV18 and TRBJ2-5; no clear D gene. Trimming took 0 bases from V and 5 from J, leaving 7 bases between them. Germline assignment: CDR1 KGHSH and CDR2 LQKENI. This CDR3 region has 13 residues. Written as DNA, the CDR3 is TGTGCCAGCTCACCACCAGTAAGCGAGACCCAGTACTTC. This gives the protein CASSPPVSETQYF.